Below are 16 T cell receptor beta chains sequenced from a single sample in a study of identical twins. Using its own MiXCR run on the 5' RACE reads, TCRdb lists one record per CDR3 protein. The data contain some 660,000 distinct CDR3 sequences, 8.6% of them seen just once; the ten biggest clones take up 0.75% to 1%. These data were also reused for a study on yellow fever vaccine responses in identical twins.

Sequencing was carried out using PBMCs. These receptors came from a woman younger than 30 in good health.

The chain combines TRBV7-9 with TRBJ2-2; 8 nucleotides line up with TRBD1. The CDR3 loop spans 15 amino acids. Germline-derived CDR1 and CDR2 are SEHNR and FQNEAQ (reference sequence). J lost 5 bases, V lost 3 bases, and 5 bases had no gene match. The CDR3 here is CASSLRTGRTGELFF. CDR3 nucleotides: TGTGCCAGCAGCTTGCGGACAGGGAGAACCGGGGAGCTGTTTTTT.

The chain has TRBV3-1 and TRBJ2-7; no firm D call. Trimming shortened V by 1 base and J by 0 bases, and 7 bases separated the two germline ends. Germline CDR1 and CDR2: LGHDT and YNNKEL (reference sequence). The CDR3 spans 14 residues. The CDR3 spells CASSQVADSYEQYF. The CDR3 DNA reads TGTGCCAGCAGCCAAGTCGCAGACTCCTACGAGCAGTACTTC.

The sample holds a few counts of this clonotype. Here the CDR3 DNA reads TGCAGCGTTGAAGATAGTTGGAGGAGAGGGTTCTTC. Translation gives CSVEDSWRRGFF. V usage is TRBV29-1 and J usage is TRBJ2-1, with D maybe TRBD2 (5 bases). The CDR3 spans 12 residues. V was pared by 0 bases and J by 15 bases, with 15 bases between. Germline V gene sequence: CDR1 SQVTM, CDR2 ANQGSEA.

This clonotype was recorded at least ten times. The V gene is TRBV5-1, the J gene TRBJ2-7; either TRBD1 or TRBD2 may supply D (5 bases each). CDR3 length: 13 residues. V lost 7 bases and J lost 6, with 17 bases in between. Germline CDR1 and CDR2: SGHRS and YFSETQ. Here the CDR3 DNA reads TGCGCCAGCTCTTTGGTGAACGGGGCCGAGCAGTACTTC. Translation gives CASSLVNGAEQYF.

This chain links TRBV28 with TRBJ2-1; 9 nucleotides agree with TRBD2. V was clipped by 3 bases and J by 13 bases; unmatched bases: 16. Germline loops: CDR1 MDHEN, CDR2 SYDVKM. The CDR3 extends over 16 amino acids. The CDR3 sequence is CASSFEAGGPLQEQFF. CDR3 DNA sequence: TGTGCCAGCAGTTTCGAGGCGGGAGGGCCTTTGCAAGAACAGTTCTTC.

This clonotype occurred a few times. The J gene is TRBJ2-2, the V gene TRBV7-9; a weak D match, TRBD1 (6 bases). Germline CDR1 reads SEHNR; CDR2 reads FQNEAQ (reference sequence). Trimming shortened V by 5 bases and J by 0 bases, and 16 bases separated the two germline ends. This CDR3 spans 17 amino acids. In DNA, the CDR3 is TGTGCCAGCAGCCATCTCCGGGACACGTCGAACACCGGGGAGCTGTTTTTT. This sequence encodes CASSHLRDTSNTGELFF.

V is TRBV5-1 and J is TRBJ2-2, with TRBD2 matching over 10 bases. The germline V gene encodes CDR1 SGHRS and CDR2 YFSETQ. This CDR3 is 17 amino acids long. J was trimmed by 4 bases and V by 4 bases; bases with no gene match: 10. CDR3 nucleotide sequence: TGCGCCAGCAGCCCGGTTCGAGCGGGAGGGTTCACCGGGGAGCTGTTTTTT. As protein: CASSPVRAGGFTGELFF.

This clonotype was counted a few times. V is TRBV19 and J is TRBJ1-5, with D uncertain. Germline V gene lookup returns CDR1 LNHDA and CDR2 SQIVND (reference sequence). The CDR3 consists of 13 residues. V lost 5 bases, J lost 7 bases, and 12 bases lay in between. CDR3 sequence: CASSGEGFQPQHF. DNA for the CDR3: TGTGCCAGTAGTGGAGAAGGGTTCCAGCCCCAGCATTTT.

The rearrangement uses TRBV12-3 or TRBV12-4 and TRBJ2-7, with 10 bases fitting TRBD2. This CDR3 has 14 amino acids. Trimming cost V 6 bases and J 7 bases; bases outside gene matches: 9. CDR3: CASSGTSAATEQYF. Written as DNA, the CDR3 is TGTGCCAGCAGCGGGACTAGCGCTGCTACGGAGCAGTACTTC.

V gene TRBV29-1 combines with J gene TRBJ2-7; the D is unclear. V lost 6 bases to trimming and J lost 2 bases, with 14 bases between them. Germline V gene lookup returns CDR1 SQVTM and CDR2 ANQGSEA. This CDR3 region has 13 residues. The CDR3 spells CSVAVGRTYEQYF. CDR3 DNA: TGCAGCGTCGCCGTCGGGCGGACCTACGAGCAGTACTTC.

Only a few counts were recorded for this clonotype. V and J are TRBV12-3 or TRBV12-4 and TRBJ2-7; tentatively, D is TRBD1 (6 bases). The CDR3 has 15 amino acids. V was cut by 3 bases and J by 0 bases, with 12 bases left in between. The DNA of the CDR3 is TGTGCCAGCAGTTTCTCCGACAGGTACTCCTACGAGCAGTACTTC. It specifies CASSFSDRYSYEQYF.

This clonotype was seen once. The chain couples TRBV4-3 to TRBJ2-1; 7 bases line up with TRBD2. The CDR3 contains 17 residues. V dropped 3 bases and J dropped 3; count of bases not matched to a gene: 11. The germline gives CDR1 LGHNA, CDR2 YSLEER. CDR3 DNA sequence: TGCGCCAGCAGCCAGAACCCGGGGCTAGCGGACTACAATGAGCAGTTCTTC. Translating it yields CASSQNPGLADYNEQFF.

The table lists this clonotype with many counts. The CDR3 reads CASSLAVGTNEKLFF. CDR3 sequence (DNA): TGTGCCAGCAGCTTAGCTGTCGGAACTAATGAAAAACTGTTTTTT. This rearrangement joins TRBV7-6 to TRBJ1-4; no firm D call. The V and J ends lost 0 bases and 1 base respectively, with 6 bases between them. Germline V CDR1 and CDR2: SGHVS, FNYEAQ. The CDR3 is 15 residues long.

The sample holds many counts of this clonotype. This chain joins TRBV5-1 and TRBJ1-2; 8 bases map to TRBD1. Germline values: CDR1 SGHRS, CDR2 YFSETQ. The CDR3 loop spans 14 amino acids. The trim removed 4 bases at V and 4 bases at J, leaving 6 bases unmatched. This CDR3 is CASSEDRGAYGYTF. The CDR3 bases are TGCGCCAGCAGCGAAGACAGGGGTGCCTATGGCTACACCTTC.

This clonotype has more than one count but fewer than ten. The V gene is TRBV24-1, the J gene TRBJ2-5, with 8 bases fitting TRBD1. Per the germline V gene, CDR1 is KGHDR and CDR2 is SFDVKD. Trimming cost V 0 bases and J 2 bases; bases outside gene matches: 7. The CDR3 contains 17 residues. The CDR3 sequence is CATSDLFGQGGQETQYF. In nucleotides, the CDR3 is TGTGCCACCAGTGATTTGTTCGGACAGGGTGGGCAAGAGACCCAGTACTTC.

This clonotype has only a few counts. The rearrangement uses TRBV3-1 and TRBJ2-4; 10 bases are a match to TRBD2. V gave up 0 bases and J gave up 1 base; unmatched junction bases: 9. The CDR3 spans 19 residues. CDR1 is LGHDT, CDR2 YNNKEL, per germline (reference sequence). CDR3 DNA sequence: TGTGCCAGCAGCCAAGATTACCTAGCGGGAGATAGGGCCAAAAACATTCAGTACTTC. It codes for CASSQDYLAGDRAKNIQYF.